This TCR beta chain was sequenced for a study of vaccination and CD4 T cells after COVID-19 (dated by TCRdb to between 2021 and 2023). General notes on the study: SARS-CoV-2 positivity had been established in the convalescent patients by nasal swab PCR, and mild disease was recorded in several of these patients and severe disease in one. The convalescent cohort comprised six males and four females, including two Hispanic individuals, seven Caucasians, two Asians and one multiracial person. Two doses of either the Pfizer-BioNTech BNT162b2 vaccine (n=8) or the Moderna mRNA-1273 vaccine (n=2) were administered to participants. Post-COVID blood samples from convalescent patients were collected a median of 101 days after diagnosis, with a range of 35 to 161 days. Post-vaccine blood samples were obtained a median of approximately 70 days after the second vaccine dose, with a range of about 12 to 241 days. Culture stimuli were overlapping spike peptide pools from SARS-CoV-2 and from the common cold coronaviruses HCoV-NL63, HCoV-OC43 and HCoV-229E. As controls, cultures received a CEFX viral epitope pool (the positive control), an HIV-1 Nef peptide pool (the negative control), or no peptide at all. In ten to eleven COVID-19 convalescent patients and 4 infection-naive healthy vaccine recipients, the spike-specific CD4+ TCR repertoire before mRNA vaccination was compared with the repertoire after mRNA vaccination.

This clonotype showed up just once. The antigen this receptor binds is unknown. No clone much larger than this one lies a single base away; base qualities are absent. Weak support is all one read offers. Explained via the paper, the treatment or condition label denotes: approximately nine-day PBMC culture with coronavirus spike peptide pools or control peptides (ViraFEST assay). The ViraFEST assay, used in the study, expanded antigen-specific T cells with peptide pools and then identified the expanded clonotypes through TCR sequencing. The positive SARS-CoV-2 PCR tests of the convalescent patients were dated from March to December 2020, before the Alpha, Beta and Delta variants emerged in the United States. Each well held approximately 2 million PBMCs cultured in IMDM containing approximately 5% human AB serum and roughly 9.7 IU/ml IL-2, with roughly 9.2 ug/ml peptide pools added. On days 3 and 7, half of the culture medium was replaced with fresh IL-2-containing medium. After approximately eleven days of culture, CD4+ T cells were isolated by negative selection with the EasySep CD4+ T cell isolation kit. Ficoll-Paque Plus gradient centrifugation was used to isolate PBMCs from whole blood, and the isolated PBMCs were then either used fresh or cryopreserved at -140C. Culture conditions were generally each tested in triplicate wells.

What the authors observed across the whole study: Among the post-vaccine SARS-CoV-2-reactive clones in convalescent patients, a median approximately 90% showed up only after vaccination, which suggests vaccine-specific priming. The study included relatively few convalescent patients and did not analyze early timepoints after natural infection. An increase in the median number of SARS-CoV-2-reactive clonotypes from 21 after infection to about 39 after vaccination was observed, but the change was not found to be significant. In convalescent patients, nearly all vaccine-specific clones (304 of 307) were found to be mono-reactive for SARS-CoV-2 spike rather than cross-reactive with common cold coronaviruses.

Receptor libraries were prepared by PCR. TCR sequencing of DNA from cultured CD4+ T cells used the Oncomine TCR Beta short-read assay at the Johns Hopkins FTIC core. Genomic DNA was extracted from the cultured CD4+ T cells with the QIAamp micro DNA kit. Oncomine TCR Beta libraries from cultured CD4+ T cells were pooled with unique dual indexes and sequenced on an Illumina iSeq 100. From the authors' description of their analysis: Non-productive sequences were removed, and CDR3s not starting with C, not ending with F or W, or shorter than 7 amino acids were discarded. Antigen-specific clonotypes were identified with the MANAFEST web application by comparing peptide-stimulated wells with reference and other culture wells. Positive clones required FDR below 0.05, an odds ratio above 5, and productive frequency above 0.1% in at least two of three replicate wells. Cross-reactive clonotypes were defined as significantly expanded in both SARS-CoV-2 spike wells and at least one common cold coronavirus spike condition. Levenshtein distances (stringdist) and unrooted phylogenetic trees (ape) in R version 3.6.1 were used to assess CDR3 homology. TCRdb passed the public sequencing reads through fastp at Q25 and MiXCR, retaining productive beta sequences. Each record represents a unique CDR3 protein, reported with the most common genes and DNA among its rows. TCRdb, not the original authors, processed these V and J calls. This sample comprises roughly 3,900 distinct CDR3 sequences, less than 75% of them detected only once. Jointly, the top ten make up less than 45% of the sample.

The germline V gene specifies SGHVS as CDR1 and FNYEAQ as CDR2. Cut back by 5 bases and 5 bases, the V and J ends lie 13 bases apart. From the cysteine up to the phenylalanine, the CDR3 has a length of 14 residues. Kept here is only the CDR3 DNA, which spans 42 bases and is read in frame from base 1. Rearrangement joined TRBV7-6 to TRBJ1-5; a confident D gene designation cannot be given. Sequenced: CD4+ T cells from blood, cultured in vitro. This receptor was taken from a human donor who had recovered from COVID-19. The base sequence is TGTGCCAGCAGCCCCAGCTTGACCCATCAGCCCCAGCATTTT. It translates as CASSPSLTHQPQHF.